This T cell receptor (beta chain) is drawn from a study of Tregs in tolerant kidney transplant recipients. Study-level findings and limits: Biological reproducibility was not directly addressed, but technical replication error appeared minimal.

Produced via immunoSEQ multiplex PCR; TCRdb's table is partial and in-frame only. Across 25,000 to 35,000 clones, the top ten clones capture 1.8% of the sample. V was pared by 0 bases and J by 4 bases, with 10 bases between. The CDR3 extends over 14 amino acids. In germline, CDR1 is SNHLY, CDR2 FYNNEI. The nonmyeloablative bone marrow transplants came from related graft donors, with transient mixed chimerism. On this clone itself: The target antigen is unknown. From the germline J gene comes the end of the CDR3, since the read stops 3 residues before it.

The chain carries TRBV2 and TRBJ2-7; no definite D call. The material sequenced was CD4+ T cells from blood (PBMCs), taken 24 months after the transplant. This sequence originates from a human patient who received a combined kidney and bone marrow transplant. Part of the T cells may come from the graft donor. The part of the CDR3 DNA that was read is TGTGCCAGCAGTGAAGCGTTCCCAGCGTACGAG. It codes for CASSEAFPAYE. The complete CDR3 reads CASSEAFPAYEQYF.